This T cell receptor (beta chain) was sequenced for a study of T cell repertoires in cytomegalovirus infection. The CDR3 runs to 14 residues. The ends were cut back, 1 base at V and 5 bases at J, with 8 bases in the middle. The germline CDR1 and CDR2 sequences are MNHEY and SVGAGI. As concerns this clonotype: No antigen is known for it.

TCRdb independently ran MiXCR on the reads; one entry per CDR3 protein. This table holds approximately 260,000 distinct CDR3 sequences, 22% found once. Findings and limits, study-wide: Dominating the ex vivo response were TCR beta clonotypes that were CMV-specific and HLA-C-restricted.

The sequence derives from a human donor in good health (CMV status not recorded). Some clones in this sample may be carry-over from other donors' samples. The sample in question was cultured PBMCs, obtained from culture after CMV antigen stimulation. V gene TRBV6-5 combines with J gene TRBJ2-2; D is unresolved. The CDR3, as DNA: TGTGCCAGCAGTTACTTTCAGCGAACCGGGGAGCTGTTTTTT. Its translation: CASSYFQRTGELFF.